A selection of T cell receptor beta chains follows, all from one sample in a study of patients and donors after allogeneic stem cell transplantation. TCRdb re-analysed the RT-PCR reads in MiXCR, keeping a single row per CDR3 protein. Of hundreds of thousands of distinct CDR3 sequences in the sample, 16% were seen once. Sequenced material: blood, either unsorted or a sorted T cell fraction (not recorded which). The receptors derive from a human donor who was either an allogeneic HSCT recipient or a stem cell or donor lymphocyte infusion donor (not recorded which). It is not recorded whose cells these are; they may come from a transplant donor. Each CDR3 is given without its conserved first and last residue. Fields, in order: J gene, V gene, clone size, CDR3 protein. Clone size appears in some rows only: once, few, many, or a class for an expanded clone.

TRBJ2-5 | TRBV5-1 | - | ASRRGTGTAQGWETQY
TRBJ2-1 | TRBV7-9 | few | ASSPPISYNEQF
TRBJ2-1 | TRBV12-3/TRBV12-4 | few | ASSLRRTSGVNNEQF
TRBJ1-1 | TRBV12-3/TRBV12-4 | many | ASSLGRQRNTEAF
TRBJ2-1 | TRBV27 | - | ASSSRAGGPYNEQF
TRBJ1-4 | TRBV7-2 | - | ASSPQAGQEKLF
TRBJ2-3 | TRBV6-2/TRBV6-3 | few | ASSMGLLTDTQY
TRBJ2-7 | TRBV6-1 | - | ASMSGQGSLRYEQY
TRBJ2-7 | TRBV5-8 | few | ASSLDFRQTQY
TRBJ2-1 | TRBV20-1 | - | SAINIAGGTPSYNEQF
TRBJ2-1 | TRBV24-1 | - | ATSDLGARGNYEQF